These 14 T cell receptor beta chains share one sample of origin, sequenced in a study of blood T cell repertoires in COVID-19. Profiled with immunoSEQ multiplex PCR; TCRdb holds only in-frame clones, not every one. The sample lists roughly 90,000 clones, 87% occurring once. Sequencing was performed on peripheral blood. Source of these receptors: a human donor in a cohort sampled during active COVID-19.

The genes are TRBV19 and TRBJ2-1; 8 bases align to TRBD2. CDR3 length equals 18 residues. Trimming removed 1 base from V and 3 bases from J; junction bases left unmatched: 11. CDR1 is LNHDA and CDR2 is SQIVND in the germline V gene (reference sequence). CDR3 nucleotide sequence: TGTGCCAGTAGTATAGTGAATCCGGGACTAGTGTTCTACAATGAGCAGTTCTTC. Protein: CASSIVNPGLVFYNEQFF.

This chain links TRBV5-4 with TRBJ2-7; D is unresolved. V was trimmed by 0 bases and J by 0 bases, leaving 7 bases between them. The CDR3 loop spans 14 amino acids. From germline, CDR1 is SGHNT and CDR2 YYREEE (reference sequence). The CDR3 region has the DNA TGTGCCAGCAGCTTGGACATGGCCTCCTACGAGCAGTACTTC. It yields the protein CASSLDMASYEQYF.

The genes are TRBV28 and TRBJ2-5; 9 positions match TRBD1. CDR3 length: 17 residues. Germline assignment: CDR1 MDHEN and CDR2 SYDVKM. Losses at the gene ends were 2 bases for V and 8 bases for J; bases not matched to a gene: 15. The CDR3 nucleotides read TGTGCCAGCAGTTTAGGGACAGGGTTATTGGGGGGAGGAACCCAGTACTTC. Translation gives CASSLGTGLLGGGTQYF.

J is TRBJ1-1 and V is TRBV29-1, with a possible D match to TRBD1 (6 bases). The germline V gene encodes CDR1 SQVTM and CDR2 ANQGSEA. The CDR3 is 14 residues long. V lost 5 bases to trimming and J lost 1 base, with 14 bases between them. DNA of the CDR3: TGCAGCGTTCACAGGGTCTCGCGGAACACTGAAGCTTTCTTT. It encodes CSVHRVSRNTEAFF.

V is TRBV28 and J is TRBJ2-5; D is unclear. Germline V gene data show CDR1 as MDHEN and CDR2 as SYDVKM. V was trimmed by 7 bases and J by 2 bases, leaving 11 bases between them. The CDR3 loop spans 13 amino acids. CDR3 amino acids: CASMSGIQETQYF. DNA for the CDR3: TGTGCCAGCATGTCGGGTATTCAAGAGACCCAGTACTTC.

The chain links TRBV7-2 to TRBJ2-5; the D gene is possibly TRBD2 (5 bases). Trimming took off 1 base at V and 1 base at J, with 7 bases between the two ends. The V gene's germline CDR1 is SGHTA and CDR2 FQGNSA. The CDR3 runs 14 residues. This CDR3 is CASSLGGLQETQYF. Here the CDR3 DNA reads TGTGCCAGCAGCTTAGGAGGACTCCAAGAGACCCAGTACTTC.

This clone was detected once. This chain links TRBV7-9 with TRBJ2-2; 10 positions agree with TRBD1. J gave up 3 bases and V 0 bases, and 1 base lay outside the gene matches. Germline V CDR1 and CDR2: SEHNR, FQNEAQ (reference sequence). The CDR3 runs 16 residues. The CDR3 spells CASSLAGTGDTGELFF. In DNA form, the CDR3 reads TGTGCCAGCAGCTTAGCCGGGACAGGGGACACCGGGGAGCTGTTTTTT.

The V gene is TRBV28, the J gene TRBJ2-7, with 9 nucleotides matching TRBD2. CDR3 size: 16 residues. Per the germline V gene, CDR1 is MDHEN and CDR2 is SYDVKM. Losses at the gene ends were 2 bases for V and 2 bases for J; bases not matched to a gene: 7. CDR3: CASSLPSSGRPYEQYF. CDR3 nucleotides: TGTGCCAGCAGTTTACCTAGTAGCGGGAGACCCTACGAGCAGTACTTC.

This clone was recorded only once. The chain carries TRBV5-6 and TRBJ2-7, with D perhaps matching TRBD2 (7 bases). This CDR3 has 14 residues. Germline V lookup: CDR1 SGHDT, CDR2 YYEEEE. Deletions cut 4 bases from V and 3 bases from J, with 14 bases between. The CDR3 sequence is CASSARGRGYEQYF. The DNA of the CDR3 is TGTGCCAGCAGCGCGAGGGGGAGGGGCTACGAGCAGTACTTC.

V and J are TRBV28 and TRBJ2-3; 7 nucleotides match TRBD2. The CDR3 totals 14 residues. Germline lookup yields CDR1 MDHEN and CDR2 SYDVKM. V shed 8 bases and J 5 bases; nucleotides not matched to a gene: 10. The CDR3 nucleotides read TGTGCCAGCCATGGCCCCGCGGGAGAAGATACGCAGTATTTT. Translated, it gives CASHGPAGEDTQYF.

The genes are TRBV7-3 and TRBJ2-3, with 7 bases fitting TRBD2. V was pared by 5 bases and J by 3 bases, with 11 bases of the junction left unmatched. The CDR3 totals 16 residues. Per the germline V gene, CDR1 is SGHTA and CDR2 is FQGTGA. The CDR3 protein is CASSDKGGSRTDTQYF. As DNA, the CDR3 is TGTGCCAGCAGCGATAAGGGCGGGAGTAGAACAGATACGCAGTATTTT.

The rearrangement links TRBV4-2 to TRBJ2-3; a weak D match, TRBD2 (6 bases). Trimming cost V 0 bases and J 3 bases, with 13 bases left between them. Germline CDR1 LGHNA, CDR2 YNFKEQ. The CDR3 spans 16 residues. CDR3 in DNA: TGTGCCAGCAGCCAAGAGAGGGGCGGGGTTACAGATACGCAGTATTTT. As protein: CASSQERGGVTDTQYF.

The rearrangement joins TRBV27 to TRBJ2-7, with D possibly being TRBD2 (6 bases). The germline CDR1 and CDR2 sequences are MNHEY and SMNVEV (reference sequence). The CDR3 covers 15 residues. The V end was cut by 5 bases, the J end by 3 bases, with 17 bases between. The CDR3 DNA reads as TGTGCCAGCAGTCCGTCCCCTAGCGTTTACTACGAGCAGTACTTC. Its protein is CASSPSPSVYYEQYF.

CDR3 nucleotide sequence: TGTGCCAGCAGCAATACACCTAGCGGCAGGTACTTC. Its translation: CASSNTPSGRYF. The chain is built from TRBV6-6 and TRBJ2-7; 7 nucleotides align to TRBD2. The germline V gene has CDR1 MNHNY and CDR2 SVGAGI (reference sequence). V dropped 6 bases and J dropped 12; count of bases not matched to a gene: 11. The CDR3 is 12 amino acids.